This T cell receptor beta chain was obtained from a study of human T cells and chemical hapten exposure. Library construction involved attaching unique molecular identifiers to individual cDNA molecules, which allowed quantitative, reproducible TCR counting. TCRdb re-called the RACE reads with MiXCR, one entry per CDR3 protein. The data show tens of thousands of distinct CDR3 sequences, approximately 9.9% seen once. Germline CDR1 is MNHEY and CDR2 is SVGAGI. The germline V and J ends were trimmed by 4 bases and 1 base, with 13 bases remaining between them. CDR3 length equals 16 residues. Documented time point: patch test 3, about 24 weeks after DPC sensitization. The sample's treatment: therapeutic diphenylcyclopropenone sensitization with weekly scalp DPC.

This sequence joins TRBV6-5 and TRBJ2-2, with D unresolved. This receptor was obtained from a woman in her thirties or forties with alopecia areata. Some clones in this sample may be carry-over from other donors' samples. The sequencing used whole blood, collected in connection with sensitization to the hapten diphenylcyclopropenone (DPC). The CDR3 coding sequence is TGTGCCAGCAGTTTCGAGAGACCGGTGAACACCGGGGAGCTGTTTTTT. This translates into CASSFERPVNTGELFF.